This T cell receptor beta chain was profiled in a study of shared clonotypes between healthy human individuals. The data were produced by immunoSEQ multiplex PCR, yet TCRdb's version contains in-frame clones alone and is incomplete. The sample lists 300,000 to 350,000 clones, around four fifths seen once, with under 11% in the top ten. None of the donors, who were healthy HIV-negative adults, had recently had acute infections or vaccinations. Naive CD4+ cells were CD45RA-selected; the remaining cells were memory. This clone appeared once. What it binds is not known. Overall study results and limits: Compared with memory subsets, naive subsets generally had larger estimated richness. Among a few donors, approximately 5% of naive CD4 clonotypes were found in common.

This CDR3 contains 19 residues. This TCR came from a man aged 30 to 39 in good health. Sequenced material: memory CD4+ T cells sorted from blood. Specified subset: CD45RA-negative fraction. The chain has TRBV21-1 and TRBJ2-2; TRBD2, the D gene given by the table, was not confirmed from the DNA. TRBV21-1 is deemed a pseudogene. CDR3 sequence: CASSSMGAGAGVRSGELFF. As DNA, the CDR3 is TGTGCCAGCAGCAGCATGGGGGCAGGAGCGGGAGTTAGGTCCGGGGAGCTGTTTTTT.